This TCR beta chain came from a study of cytomegalovirus exposure and HLA in healthy donors. This CDR3 contains 17 residues. Trimming took 0 bases from V and 0 from J, leaving 16 bases between them. In germline, CDR1 is SGDLS, CDR2 YYNGEE. In the PCR, 60 Vbeta and 13 Jbeta primers were used. The assay was immunoSEQ multiplex PCR, and TCRdb's table has in-frame clones only and misses some. Among approximately 110,000 clones listed, 70% to 80% were seen once. This clone was recorded only once. This TCR came from a woman in her thirties or forties in good health and CMV-seropositive. The sequenced sample consisted of PBMCs. The chain carries TRBV9 and TRBJ2-7, with D possibly matching TRBD1 (6 bases). The CDR3 spells CASSVESTGPLSYEQYF. Here the CDR3 DNA reads TGTGCCAGCAGCGTAGAGTCGACAGGCCCACTCTCCTACGAGCAGTACTTC.